This T cell receptor (beta chain) is from a study of CD8 T cells in Susac syndrome (dated by TCRdb to the late 2010s). Context from the whole study: Whether CD8+ T cell activation and differentiation in Susac syndrome was antigen driven was tested using repertoire sequencing. CD8+ T cell repertoire clonality was compared between some 12 healthy donors, some 14 Susac syndrome patients and 15 or so multiple sclerosis patients. Overall results and qualifications from the work: The TCR sequencing and HLA analysis was acknowledged to have included a relatively small number of individuals.

RNA was extracted with the RNeasy kit and roughly 0.45 to 1 ug was reverse transcribed using random hexamers. The immunoSEQ multiplex PCR assay, which covers 54 Vbeta and 13 Jbeta segments, was used to amplify TCR beta CDR3 regions. To correct PCR amplification bias, a synthetic template baseline was used for both primer optimization and computational correction. The original pipeline was this. Reads were annotated to V, D and J genes according to IMGT and were analyzed with immunoSEQ Analyzer, with only productive sequences retained. Clonality was calculated as one minus the Shannon entropy normalized by log2 of the number of productive unique sequences. Public and private clones were assessed among the 100 most prevalent clones of each patient and control. Clones were defined as Susac-specific when absent from the healthy and MS cohorts, from about 1,100 published viral clones and from other ImmuneACCESS disease sequences. TCRdb handled the public reads itself, with Q25 trimming in fastp and clone calling in MiXCR, and kept productive beta chains. Rows are unified per CDR3 protein, each entry keeping the most common DNA and genes. These V and J calls originate from TCRdb's pipeline instead of the authors' own analysis. The sample data list some 95,000 distinct CDR3 sequences, and approximately 95% of these were observed just once. The ten largest account for around 0.31% of the sample.

Trimming takes 4 bases from V and 1 base from J, and the germline ends sit 11 bases apart. Including the terminal cysteine and phenylalanine, the CDR3 comprises 14 residues. The read is trimmed to its CDR3 DNA, 42 bases read in frame from base 1. For CDR1 and CDR2, the germline V gene lists SGHRS and YFSETQ. As to this clonotype: No cognate antigen has been identified for it. No base-level quality is on record; no much larger clone is a single base apart.

High-throughput TCR beta sequencing profiled peripheral blood CD8+ and CD4+ T cells from healthy donors, Susac syndrome patients and multiple sclerosis patients. Healthy donors were included as age- and sex-matched controls. CD8+ TEMRA cells were enriched by FACS, while bulk CD8+ and CD4+ T cells were purified by magnetic negative isolation. Blood was drawn into EDTA tubes, processed within 24 hours, and PBMCs were isolated by density gradient centrifugation. PBMCs destined for TCR sequencing were cryopreserved in liquid nitrogen and later thawed in a 37 °C water bath. The sorted or isolated CD4+, CD8+ and CD8+ TEMRA cells reached a purity of at least 90%.

This TCR came from a human donor in good health. Input material: CD8+ T cells from PBMCs. The V and J segments used are TRBV5-1 and TRBJ1-1, with no reliable assignment of the D segment. The CDR3 region: CASSPVQPNTEAFF. The bases read TGCGCCAGCAGCCCCGTCCAGCCGAACACTGAAGCTTTCTTT.